This T cell receptor (beta chain) came from a study of regulatory T cells in long-lasting Graves disease. Study observations and caveats: Between persistent patients, roughly 2,600 public clonotypes were shared, exceeding the roughly 1,000 shared between new patients.

The time point: newly diagnosed GD, antithyroid drugs for less than 3 months. Scientists built the TCR library using RNA that was extracted from PBMCs. On this clonotype itself: The antigen remains undetermined.

Arm-PCR of CDR3 regions with iRepertoire HTBI primers generated TCR beta libraries. TCRdb re-called the multiplex PCR reads through MiXCR, storing one row per CDR3 protein. The sample holds about 560,000 distinct CDR3 sequences, more than 15% seen once. These sequences were also reported in another study, on T cells in Graves' hyperthyroidism and ophthalmopathy. That report notes: The majority of expanded thyroid clonotypes above 0.001 also appeared in blood.

The source is a man younger than 30 with Graves disease. The starting material was peripheral blood mononuclear cells (PBMCs), obtained at new diagnosis, from a patient treated with antithyroid drugs.

The CDR3 nucleotides read TGTGCCAGTAGTATAGTGGCAAGCTCCTACAATGAGCAGTTCTTC. It translates to CASSIVASSYNEQFF. V is TRBV19 and J is TRBJ2-1; D remains unclear. Trimming took off 1 base at V and 0 bases at J, with 7 bases between the two ends. This CDR3 is 15 amino acids long. CDR1 is LNHDA and CDR2 is SQIVND in the germline V gene (reference sequence).